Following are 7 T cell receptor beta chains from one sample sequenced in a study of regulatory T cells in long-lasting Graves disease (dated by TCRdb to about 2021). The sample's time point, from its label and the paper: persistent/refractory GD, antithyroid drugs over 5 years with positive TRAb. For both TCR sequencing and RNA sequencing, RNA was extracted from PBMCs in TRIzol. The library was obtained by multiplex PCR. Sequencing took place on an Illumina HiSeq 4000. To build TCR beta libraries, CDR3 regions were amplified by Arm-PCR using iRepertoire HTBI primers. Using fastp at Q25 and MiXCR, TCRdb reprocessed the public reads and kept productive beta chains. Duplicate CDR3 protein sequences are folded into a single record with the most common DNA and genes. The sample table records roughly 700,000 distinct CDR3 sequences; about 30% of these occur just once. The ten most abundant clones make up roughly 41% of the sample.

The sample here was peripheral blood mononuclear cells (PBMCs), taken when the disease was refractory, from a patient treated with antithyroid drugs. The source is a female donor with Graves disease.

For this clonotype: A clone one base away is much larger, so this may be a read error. DNA of the CDR3: TGTGCCAGCATAAGGGAGACCCACGACGCAGGCTACACCTTC. Translation: CASIRETHDAGYTF. This chain links TRBV2 with TRBJ1-2; D uncertain. The V gene's germline CDR1 is SNHLY and CDR2 FYNNEI. Trimming shortened V by 7 bases and J by 8 bases, and 20 bases separated the two germline ends. The CDR3 extends over 14 amino acids.

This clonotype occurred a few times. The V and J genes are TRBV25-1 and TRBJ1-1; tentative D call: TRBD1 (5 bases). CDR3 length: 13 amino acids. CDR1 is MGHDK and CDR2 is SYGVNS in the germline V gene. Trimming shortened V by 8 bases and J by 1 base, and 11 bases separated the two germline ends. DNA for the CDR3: TGTGCCAGCCTAGGACAAACGAACACTGAAGCTTTCTTT. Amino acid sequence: CASLGQTNTEAFF.

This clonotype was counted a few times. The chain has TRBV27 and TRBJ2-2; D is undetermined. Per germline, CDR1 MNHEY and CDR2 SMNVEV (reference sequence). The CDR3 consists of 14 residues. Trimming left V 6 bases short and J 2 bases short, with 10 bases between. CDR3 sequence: CASSPRYNTGELFF. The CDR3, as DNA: TGTGCCAGCAGCCCCCGATACAACACCGGGGAGCTGTTTTTT.

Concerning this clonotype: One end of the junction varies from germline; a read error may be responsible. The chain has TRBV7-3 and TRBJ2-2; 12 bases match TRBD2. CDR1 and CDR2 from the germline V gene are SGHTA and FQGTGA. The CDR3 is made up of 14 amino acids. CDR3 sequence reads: CASSFGTSGSAPTF. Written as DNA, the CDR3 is TGTGCCAGCAGCTTCGGGACTAGCGGGTCGGCTCCTACTTTT.

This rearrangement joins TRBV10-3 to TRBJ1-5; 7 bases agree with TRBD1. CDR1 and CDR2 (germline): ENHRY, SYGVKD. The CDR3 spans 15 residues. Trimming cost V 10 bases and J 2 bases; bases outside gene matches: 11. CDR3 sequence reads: CATQTGNGRNQPQHF. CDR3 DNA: TGTGCCACCCAGACAGGGAATGGACGCAATCAGCCCCAGCATTTT.

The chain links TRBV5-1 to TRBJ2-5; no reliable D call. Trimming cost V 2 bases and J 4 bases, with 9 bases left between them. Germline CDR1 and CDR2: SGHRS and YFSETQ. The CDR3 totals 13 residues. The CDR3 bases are TGCGCCAGCAGCTTCCGCTGGGGAGAGACCCAGTACTTC. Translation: CASSFRWGETQYF.

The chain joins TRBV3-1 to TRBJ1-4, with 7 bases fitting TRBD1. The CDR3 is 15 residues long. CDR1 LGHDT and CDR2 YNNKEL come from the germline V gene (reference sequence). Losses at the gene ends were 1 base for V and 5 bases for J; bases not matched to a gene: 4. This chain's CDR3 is CASSQGDSENEKLFF. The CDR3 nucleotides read TGTGCCAGCAGCCAAGGGGACAGTGAGAATGAAAAACTGTTTTTT.